This T cell receptor beta chain was obtained from a study of T cell responses to AZD1222 COVID-19 vaccine. Concerning this clone itself: Its antigen is not known.

Profiled with immunoSEQ multiplex PCR; TCRdb holds only in-frame clones, not every one. The table lists 95,000 to 100,000 clones, roughly 90% of them singletons. Germline loops: CDR1 MNHNY, CDR2 SVGAGI (reference sequence). V gave up 7 bases and J gave up 6 bases, with 19 bases separating them. The CDR3 has 16 residues. General study points: Baseline serology detected seropositivity in only six AZD1222 recipients. The donor group comprised mostly white British people and more females; the analysis possibly underestimated clonal diversity.

This chain uses TRBV6-6 with TRBJ1-6; perhaps TRBD1 as D (6 bases). The source was peripheral blood, collected 28 days after the second AZD1222 dose. This TCR derives from an adult who received the AZD1222 COVID-19 vaccine. Here the CDR3 reads CASTPDLRGSNSPLHF. The CDR3 bases are TGTGCCAGCACCCCAGACCTCAGGGGATCTAATTCACCCCTCCACTTT.